The 6 T cell receptor beta chains reported below all come from one sample, sequenced in a study of control samples from healthy donors and cancer patients. Using immunoSEQ multiplex PCR, the repertoire was profiled, and TCRdb retains in-frame clones only, with some absent. Among 150,000 to 200,000 clones, 70% to 90% were seen once, and the ten largest hold approximately 12%. The sample consisted of blood. These TCRs come from a man aged 25-45 years in good health.

The chain has TRBV28 and TRBJ1-3; no clear D. Per the germline V gene, CDR1 is MDHEN and CDR2 is SYDVKM. Trimming shortened V by 2 bases and J by 0 bases, and 8 bases separated the two germline ends. This CDR3 has 15 amino acids. CDR3 residues: CASSLRLLSGNTIYF. CDR3 nucleotide sequence: TGTGCCAGCAGTTTACGGTTACTCTCTGGAAACACCATATATTTT.

The chain combines TRBV28 with TRBJ1-1; D is unresolved. CDR3 length: 13 residues. V shed 2 bases and J shed 1 base, with 5 bases lying between them. Per germline, CDR1 MDHEN and CDR2 SYDVKM. The DNA of the CDR3 is TGTGCCAGCAGTTTAACAAAGAACACTGAAGCTTTCTTT. Encoded protein: CASSLTKNTEAFF.

The chain combines TRBV19 with TRBJ2-2, with 10 bases identical to TRBD2. The CDR3 contains 16 residues. After removal of 3 bases from V and 6 bases from J, the junction contained 7 bases not matched to a gene. Germline V gene sequence: CDR1 LNHDA, CDR2 SQIVND (reference sequence). The CDR3 is CASSMGLAGVSGELFF. CDR3 nucleotide sequence: TGTGCCAGTAGTATGGGTCTAGCGGGAGTTTCCGGGGAGCTGTTTTTT.

There are a few counts of this clone. The rearrangement joins TRBV18 to TRBJ2-5; D possibly corresponds to TRBD1 (5 bases). The CDR3 has 14 residues. Germline loops: CDR1 KGHSH, CDR2 LQKENI. Trimming left V 0 bases short and J 3 bases short, with 8 bases between. CDR3 in DNA: TGTGCCAGCTCACCACCGGGGCCTGAAGAGACCCAGTACTTC. This gives the protein CASSPPGPEETQYF. The full variable domain, rest sourced from reference TRBV18 and TRBJ2-5, is NAGVMQNPRHLVRRRGQEARLRCSPMKGHSHVYWYRQLPEEGLKFMVYLQKENIIDESGMPKERFSAEFPKEGPSILRIQQVVRGDSAAYFCASSPPGPEETQYFGPGTRLLVL.

The chain is built from TRBV14 and TRBJ1-6, with 7 bases identical to TRBD1. V gave up 6 bases and J gave up 8 bases; unmatched junction bases: 10. The CDR3 covers 15 residues. The germline V gene encodes CDR1 SGHDN and CDR2 FVKESK. The CDR3 region is CASSHPGTGDSPLHF. DNA for the CDR3: TGTGCCAGCAGTCACCCCGGAACAGGGGATTCACCCCTCCACTTT.

The V call is TRBV6-5, the J call TRBJ2-1; D is perhaps TRBD1 (5 bases). V was cut by 6 bases and J by 8 bases, with 11 bases left in between. CDR1 is MNHEY and CDR2 is SVGAGI in the germline V gene. This CDR3 region has 12 residues. Here the CDR3 DNA reads TGTGCCAGCAGACTTAGGGGTGATGAGCAGTTCTTC. Translation gives CASRLRGDEQFF.